These 27 T cell receptor beta chains came from one sample sequenced in a study of control samples from healthy donors and cancer patients. Repertoires were generated with immunoSEQ multiplex PCR, while TCRdb's copy carries only in-frame clones and drops some. The sample holds under 150,000 clones; 87% are singletons and the top ten take more than 8%. The specimen sequenced was blood. These receptors all come from a man aged 40-49 years in good health.

CDR3 in DNA: TGTGCCAGCAGCTTTGCGGCGGCGAGGAGCACAGATACGCAGTATTTT. Translated, it gives CASSFAAARSTDTQYF. This chain links TRBV7-2 with TRBJ2-3; no definite D call. There are 16 residues in the CDR3. Per the germline V gene, CDR1 is SGHTA and CDR2 is FQGNSA. V lost 3 bases to trimming and J lost 0 bases, with 13 bases between them.

The chain joins TRBV5-1 to TRBJ2-2; D not resolved. Trimming took 5 bases from V and 6 from J, leaving 14 bases between them. This CDR3 contains 14 residues. Germline V CDR1 and CDR2: SGHRS, YFSETQ. This CDR3 is CASRPATGAGELFF. The CDR3 coding sequence is TGCGCCAGCAGGCCCGCGACTGGGGCCGGGGAGCTGTTTTTT.

The rearrangement links TRBV20-1 to TRBJ2-7; no definite D call. Trimming shortened V by 3 bases and J by 2 bases, and 11 bases separated the two germline ends. This CDR3 spans 13 amino acids. CDR1 and CDR2 from the germline V gene are DFQATT and SNEGSKA (reference sequence). CDR3 in DNA: TGCAGTGCTAGTCCAAATGGTCCCTACGAGCAGTACTTC. It encodes CSASPNGPYEQYF.

V and J are TRBV18 and TRBJ2-2; the D call may be TRBD1 or TRBD2 (5 bases each). The ends were cut back, 4 bases at V and 6 bases at J, with 15 bases in the middle. The length of the CDR3 is 15 residues. Germline CDR1 reads KGHSH; CDR2 reads LQKENI. The chain's CDR3 is CASSLRDGRPGELFF. The CDR3 DNA reads TGTGCCAGCTCACTCCGGGACGGGCGCCCCGGGGAGCTGTTTTTT.

For the CDR3, the DNA is TGTGCCAGCTCACTCGCCGCCTACGAGCAGTACTTC. As protein: CASSLAAYEQYF. The chain links TRBV18 to TRBJ2-7; no clear D gene. This CDR3 spans 12 amino acids. Trimming left V 4 bases short and J 2 bases short, with 6 bases between. In germline, CDR1 is KGHSH, CDR2 LQKENI.

This rearrangement joins TRBV29-1 to TRBJ2-5; D perhaps matches TRBD1 (6 bases). Trimming took 6 bases from V and 1 from J, leaving 12 bases between them. Germline V gives CDR1 SQVTM, CDR2 ANQGSEA. This CDR3 has 13 amino acids. The DNA for the CDR3 is TGCAGCGTAGCCAGACAGGCCCAAGAGACCCAGTACTTC. It specifies CSVARQAQETQYF.

The chain links TRBV27 to TRBJ2-5; perhaps TRBD2 as D (7 bases). The V and J ends lost 6 bases and 5 bases respectively, with 13 bases between them. Germline V gives CDR1 MNHEY, CDR2 SMNVEV (reference sequence). This CDR3 has 13 amino acids. CDR3: CASSRRGAETQYF. The DNA of the CDR3 is TGTGCCAGCAGCCGTCGGGGGGCGGAGACCCAGTACTTC.

The chain links TRBV6-2 or TRBV6-3 to TRBJ1-1, with no clear D. Trimming cost V 0 bases and J 1 base, with 6 bases left between them. From germline, CDR1 is MNHEY and CDR2 SVGEGT. The CDR3 length is 14 residues. The CDR3 is CASSYSEGNTEAFF. In DNA, the CDR3 is TGTGCCAGCAGTTACTCGGAGGGGAACACTGAAGCTTTCTTT.

The genes are TRBV18 and TRBJ1-1; no definite D call. Germline CDR1 is KGHSH and CDR2 is LQKENI. Trimming removed 5 bases from V and 3 bases from J, with 7 bases in between. The CDR3 covers 12 residues. The CDR3 reads CASSTIYTEAFF. CDR3 coding DNA: TGTGCCAGCTCAACAATCTACACTGAAGCTTTCTTT.

This chain links TRBV5-4 with TRBJ2-5; perhaps D is TRBD1 or TRBD2 (5 bases each). Per the germline V gene, CDR1 is SGHNT and CDR2 is YYREEE (reference sequence). The V end was cut by 4 bases, the J end by 5 bases, with 18 bases between. This CDR3 is 15 amino acids long. The CDR3 region has the DNA TGTGCCAGCAGCGCCCCGGGACGCTGGTGGGAGACCCAGTACTTC. Residues: CASSAPGRWWETQYF.

The chain combines TRBV7-8 with TRBJ1-2; 11 bases are shared with TRBD1. The junction had 13 bases not matched to a gene; V was cut back by 5 bases and J by 5 bases. The germline V gene has CDR1 SGHVS and CDR2 FQNEAQ. This CDR3 contains 17 residues. CDR3 amino acids: CASSLRDRGSLSYGYTF. The CDR3 DNA sequence: TGTGCCAGCAGCCTCCGGGACAGGGGGAGTCTGAGTTATGGCTACACCTTC.

This chain joins TRBV2 and TRBJ1-1; D gene ambiguous. Per germline, CDR1 SNHLY and CDR2 FYNNEI. V was cut by 7 bases and J by 1 base, with 13 bases left in between. This CDR3 comprises 14 residues. The CDR3 is CASIKAGENTEAFF. The CDR3 DNA sequence: TGTGCCAGCATCAAAGCGGGAGAGAACACTGAAGCTTTCTTT.

The chain is built from TRBV6-5 and TRBJ1-1; D ambiguous. Trimming took 6 bases from V and 2 from J, leaving 4 bases between them. The CDR3 has 11 residues. Germline V gives CDR1 MNHEY, CDR2 SVGAGI. The CDR3 reads CASRDNTEAFF. CDR3 DNA: TGTGCCAGCAGGGACAACACTGAAGCTTTCTTT.

The chain combines TRBV5-1 with TRBJ1-2, with D possibly being TRBD1 (6 bases). V was cut by 3 bases and J by 4 bases, with 13 bases left in between. Germline CDR1 SGHRS, CDR2 YFSETQ. The CDR3 is made up of 14 amino acids. CDR3 nucleotide sequence: TGCGCCAGCAGCTCTTCGGGGGCGAGCTATGGCTACACCTTC. This codes for CASSSSGASYGYTF.

The chain has TRBV20-1 and TRBJ1-2; no clear D gene. This CDR3 region has 8 residues. V lost 5 bases, J lost 13 bases, and 8 bases lay in between. Germline CDR1 and CDR2: DFQATT and SNEGSKA (reference sequence). The CDR3 DNA reads TGCAGTGCTGCCGGGTTCACCTTC. Translating gives CSAAGFTF.

The V call is TRBV30, the J call TRBJ2-1; TRBD2 matches 10 bases. There are 16 residues in the CDR3. J lost 4 bases, V lost 4 bases, and 10 bases had no gene match. Germline V lookup: CDR1 GTSNPN, CDR2 SVGIG (reference sequence). The CDR3 nucleotides are TGTGCCTGGAAGCTAGCGGGGGTCCAAAGATACAATGAGCAGTTCTTC. This sequence encodes CAWKLAGVQRYNEQFF. The whole variable domain, filled in from reference TRBV30 and TRBJ2-1, reads SQTIHQWPATLVQPVGSPLSLECTVEGTSNPNLYWYRQAAGRGLQLLFYSVGIGQISSEVPQNLSASRPQDRQFILSSKKLLLSDSGFYLCAWKLAGVQRYNEQFFGPGTRLTVL.

The V and J genes are TRBV14 and TRBJ1-1; 12 nucleotides agree with TRBD1. The CDR3 consists of 16 residues. The ends lost 4 bases at V and 5 bases at J; junction bases unmatched: 8. CDR1 and CDR2 (germline): SGHDN, FVKESK. The CDR3 loop reads CASSPRDRGLGTEAFF. The CDR3 DNA sequence: TGTGCCAGCAGCCCTCGGGACAGGGGGCTGGGAACTGAAGCTTTCTTT.

The V gene is TRBV9, the J gene TRBJ1-5; possibly TRBD1 for D (6 bases). This CDR3 has 15 amino acids. The V end was cut by 0 bases, the J end by 3 bases, with 10 bases between. Germline V gene sequence: CDR1 SGDLS, CDR2 YYNGEE. The CDR3 DNA is TGTGCCAGCAGCGTAGGGTACAGGGACAATCAGCCCCAGCATTTT. This codes for CASSVGYRDNQPQHF.

This chain connects TRBV5-6 to TRBJ2-5, with D possibly being TRBD1 (5 bases). The J call could be wrong; TRBJ2-7 is a better fit for the DNA end. From germline, CDR1 is SGHDT and CDR2 YYEEEE. The CDR3 is made up of 14 amino acids. CDR3 DNA sequence: TGTGCCAGCAGCTTGAGACAGAGTGGGCTCGAGCAGTACTTC. It is translated as CASSLRQSGLEQYF.

This clone was counted once. This chain uses TRBV18 with TRBJ1-2, with no clear D. The germline CDR1 and CDR2 sequences are KGHSH and LQKENI. The CDR3 covers 16 residues. V shed 0 bases and J shed 1 base, with 12 bases lying between them. The CDR3 nucleotides are TGTGCCAGCTCACCACCGACCGTCGGAGGTAACTATGGCTACACCTTC. Its protein product is CASSPPTVGGNYGYTF.

This chain links TRBV6-5 with TRBJ1-1; unclear D gene. This CDR3 region has 14 residues. Germline-derived CDR1 and CDR2 are MNHEY and SVGAGI. The V end lost 2 bases, the J end lost 5 bases, and 12 bases lay between the germline ends. The CDR3 nucleotides are TGTGCCAGCAGTTACGGGTCCCTTAGGACTGAAGCTTTCTTT. Translation: CASSYGSLRTEAFF.

The chain has TRBV7-3 and TRBJ2-1, with 11 bases identical to TRBD2. CDR3 length equals 15 residues. With V trimmed by 5 bases and J by 6 bases, 6 bases remained unmatched. Germline V CDR1 and CDR2: SGHTA, FQGTGA. The CDR3, as DNA: TGTGCCAGCAGCCAGACTAGCGGGGTTCCCAATGAGCAGTTCTTC. Translation gives CASSQTSGVPNEQFF.

This rearrangement joins TRBV6-5 to TRBJ1-3; D unclear. The CDR3 sequence is 13 residues long. From germline, CDR1 is MNHEY and CDR2 SVGAGI. The ends were cut back, 6 bases at V and 0 bases at J, with 6 bases in the middle. CDR3 residues: CASRANSGNTIYF. In DNA, the CDR3 is TGTGCCAGCAGGGCAAACTCTGGAAACACCATATATTTT.

The chain recombines TRBV2 with TRBJ1-6; tentative D call: TRBD1 (6 bases). Trimming shortened V by 6 bases and J by 10 bases, and 16 bases separated the two germline ends. The CDR3 is made up of 14 amino acids. Germline loops: CDR1 SNHLY, CDR2 FYNNEI. CDR3 nucleotides: TGTGCCAGCAGGGTACAGGGTACGGGCTCACCCCTCCACTTT. Encoded protein: CASRVQGTGSPLHF.

The chain carries TRBV6-2 or TRBV6-3 and TRBJ2-7, with no clear D. CDR3 length: 11 residues. The germline V gene encodes CDR1 MNHEY and CDR2 SVGEGT. Trimming took 0 bases from V and 7 from J, leaving 4 bases between them. The CDR3 here is CASSYSWEQYF. The CDR3 DNA sequence: TGTGCCAGCAGTTACTCATGGGAGCAGTACTTC.

The chain uses TRBV7-2 and TRBJ2-3, with 7 bases that match TRBD2. The J segment lost 4 bases and the V segment lost 4 bases, leaving 2 bases of the junction unmatched. There are 13 residues in the CDR3. Germline V lookup: CDR1 SGHTA, CDR2 FQGNSA. The DNA for the CDR3 is TGTGCCAGCAGCTGGAGCGGGGCAGATACGCAGTATTTT. This encodes CASSWSGADTQYF.

The chain recombines TRBV5-1 with TRBJ1-1; D is possibly TRBD1 (5 bases). V was pared by 0 bases and J by 5 bases, with 14 bases between. CDR1 SGHRS and CDR2 YFSETQ come from the germline V gene. The CDR3 covers 15 residues. The CDR3 sequence is CASSLAGGYQTEAFF. The CDR3 DNA sequence: TGCGCCAGCAGCTTGGCCGGGGGGTATCAGACTGAAGCTTTCTTT.